The rows below give T cell receptor beta chains drawn from one sample of a study of CD8+ T cells in alopecia areata. TCRdb keeps only in-frame clones here, not all; method: immunoSEQ multiplex PCR. The data show 150,000 to 200,000 clones, roughly two thirds seen once. The sample in question was CD4+ T cells sorted from blood, obtained at week 4, from a patient treated with tofacitinib. The receptors originated from a human donor with alopecia areata. The CDR3 runs from the conserved cysteine through the conserved F or W. D genes are given only for firm matches. Some rows have no size entry. The others give once, few or many, or a class for an expanded clone.

length,size,D,J,V,CDR3,DNA
11,NA,NA,TRBJ2-1,TRBV29-1,CSVVTYNEQFF,TGCAGCGTCGTCACATACAATGAGCAGTTCTTC
15,once,TRBD1,TRBJ2-1,TRBV5-1,CASSLRGLTYNEQFF,TGCGCCAGCAGCTTGAGGGGGCTTACCTACAATGAGCAGTTCTTC
12,NA,NA,TRBJ1-5,TRBV29-1,CSVGVLEGPQHF,TGCAGCGTTGGGGTCCTCGAAGGGCCCCAGCATTTT
12,NA,TRBD1,TRBJ2-5,TRBV29-1,CSGWTGVETQYF,TGCAGCGGGTGGACAGGGGTAGAGACCCAGTACTTC
15,few,NA,TRBJ1-5,TRBV5-6,CASSLAGPSNQPQHF,TGTGCCAGCAGCTTGGCGGGACCTAGCAATCAGCCCCAGCATTTT
12,NA,NA,TRBJ1-6,TRBV30,CAWSTQHSPLHF,TGTGCCTGGAGTACCCAGCATTCACCCCTCCACTTT
13,NA,NA,TRBJ2-3,TRBV18,CASSPSITDTQYF,TGTGCCAGCTCACCGTCAATAACAGATACGCAGTATTTT
14,once,TRBD2,TRBJ2-7,TRBV2,CASSEVGLAYEQYF,TGTGCCAGCAGTGAGGTGGGACTAGCCTACGAGCAGTACTTC
11,NA,NA,TRBJ2-3,TRBV29-1,CSVGDLDTQYF,TGCAGCGTTGGGGATCTCGATACGCAGTATTTT
19,few,TRBD1,TRBJ1-6,TRBV27,CASSFRGQGSLSYNSPLHF,TGTGCCAGCAGTTTTCGGGGACAGGGATCTTTGTCCTATAATTCACCCCTCCACTTT
14,NA,NA,TRBJ2-5,TRBV18,CASSPLDRQETQYF,TGTGCCAGCTCACCACTGGACAGACAAGAGACCCAGTACTTC
14,NA,NA,TRBJ1-2,TRBV30,CAWSTLASNYGYTF,TGTGCCTGGAGTACGCTCGCCAGTAACTATGGCTACACCTTC
14,NA,TRBD1,TRBJ2-2,TRBV2,CASSQGDYTGELFF,TGTGCCAGCAGTCAGGGGGATTACACCGGGGAGCTGTTTTTT
13,few,NA,TRBJ2-2,TRBV30,CAWSQGRTGELFF,TGTGCCTGGAGCCAGGGGAGGACCGGGGAGCTGTTTTTT
13,NA,NA,TRBJ1-2,TRBV14,CASSQARGHGYTF,TGTGCCAGCAGCCAAGCCCGAGGGCATGGCTACACCTTC
16,NA,NA,TRBJ2-3,TRBV9,CASSVEGHSSTDTQYF,TGTGCCAGCAGCGTAGAAGGACATTCCAGCACAGATACGCAGTATTTT
16,NA,NA,TRBJ1-1,TRBV4-1,CASSQDPAWKNTEAFF,TGCGCCAGCAGCCAAGACCCCGCATGGAAAAACACTGAAGCTTTCTTT
15,NA,NA,TRBJ1-2,TRBV5-6,CASSSDSPANYGYTF,TGTGCCAGCAGCTCCGACAGTCCAGCTAACTATGGCTACACCTTC